The clone carrying this T cell receptor (beta chain) turned up a few times. As yet, its antigen is unknown. At one boundary the junction diverges from the germline segment, which might be a read error. The sample belongs to a study of regulatory T cells in long-lasting Graves disease. This CDR3 spans 14 amino acids. Germline V CDR1 and CDR2: DFQATT, SNEGSKA (reference sequence). Relying on iRepertoire HTBI primers and Arm-PCR of CDR3 regions, the team built TCR beta libraries. TCRdb itself ran the multiplex PCR reads through MiXCR, one entry per CDR3 protein. The sample has around 450,000 distinct CDR3 sequences; roughly 21% are singletons. Time point denoted: persistent/refractory GD, antithyroid drugs over 5 years with positive TRAb. Following extraction of RNA from PBMCs, that RNA was used to make the TCR library. Patients of an endocrinology department in Xi'an, China, were included. Findings and limits, study-wide: There was favoring of TRBV28, TRBJ1-2 and TRBJ2-5 in persistent disease.

The TCR sequence derives from a female donor with Graves disease. This chain connects TRBV20-1 to TRBJ2-2, with 8 bases that match TRBD1. The sample here was peripheral blood mononuclear cells (PBMCs), taken when the disease was refractory, from a patient treated with antithyroid drugs. The CDR3 sequence: CGARVQGATGELFF. DNA of the CDR3: TGCGGTGCTAGAGTCCAGGGGGCTACCGGGGAGCTGTTTTTT.